This T cell receptor beta chain was observed in a study of blood T cell repertoires in COVID-19. After removal of 5 bases from V and 7 bases from J, the junction contained 8 bases not matched to a gene. Germline V CDR1 and CDR2: SEHNR, FQNEAQ (reference sequence). The CDR3 spans 16 residues. Generated by immunoSEQ multiplex PCR, the TCRdb table keeps only in-frame clones and is missing some. The top ten clones hold about 2.6% of a sample with 200,000 to 300,000 clones, approximately 89% of them seen once. Sequenced material: PBMCs or T cells enriched from blood (not recorded which). The receptor was derived from a woman aged 18-29 years who had recovered from COVID-19. J is TRBJ2-1 and V is TRBV7-9; 13 bases are a match to TRBD2. CDR3 in amino acids: CASSPRTSGGTNEQFF. The CDR3 region has the DNA TGTGCCAGCAGCCCCCGGACTAGCGGGGGAACAAATGAGCAGTTCTTC. Full variable domain (outside the CDR3, taken from reference TRBV7-9 and TRBJ2-1): DTGVSQNPRHKITKRGQNVTFRCDPISEHNRLYWYRQTLGQGPEFLTYFQNEAQLEKSRLLSDRFSAERPKGSFSTLEIQRTEQGDSAMYLCASSPRTSGGTNEQFFGPGTRLTVL.